Listed below are T cell receptor beta chains from one sample, sequenced in a study of lymphopenia after photon versus proton radiotherapy. Data came from immunoSEQ multiplex PCR; TCRdb stores just in-frame clones and leaves some out. The sample shows 25,000 to 35,000 clones, about 83% of them seen only once. The sequences come from peripheral blood, collected from a patient treated with proton-based radiotherapy. The receptors were gathered from a woman aged 55-70 years with cholangiocarcinoma. Some clones in this sample may be carry-over from other donors' samples. The CDR3 runs from the conserved cysteine through the conserved F or W. D genes are given only for firm matches. Part of the rows lack a size; the others show once, few, many or a class for expanded clones.

D gene: TRBD1
clone size: once
J gene: TRBJ1-2
V gene: TRBV19
CDR3 protein: CASSIGRAGTGQNYGYTF
CDR3 DNA: TGTGCCAGTAGTATTGGCCGTGCCGGGACAGGGCAGAACTATGGCTACACCTTC

D gene: .
clone size: .
J gene: TRBJ1-1
V gene: TRBV10-3
CDR3 protein: CAISGYGGGAGTEAFF
CDR3 DNA: TGTGCCATCAGTGGGTATGGCGGGGGCGCGGGCACTGAAGCTTTCTTT

D gene: .
clone size: .
J gene: TRBJ2-2
V gene: TRBV2
CDR3 protein: CASSPQGVGELFF
CDR3 DNA: TGTGCCAGCAGTCCTCAGGGTGTCGGGGAGCTGTTTTTT

D gene: .
clone size: .
J gene: TRBJ2-2
V gene: TRBV11-3
CDR3 protein: CASRHSSRSRTGELFF
CDR3 DNA: TGTGCCAGCAGACACAGCTCGCGGTCTCGGACCGGGGAGCTGTTTTTT

D gene: .
clone size: .
J gene: TRBJ1-3
V gene: TRBV4-3
CDR3 protein: CASSQDRSRRISGNTIYF
CDR3 DNA: TGCGCCAGCAGCCAAGATAGGTCCAGAAGGATCTCTGGAAACACCATATATTTT

D gene: TRBD1
clone size: .
J gene: TRBJ1-1
V gene: TRBV5-7
CDR3 protein: CASSLLGGQGTEAFF
CDR3 DNA: TGTGCCAGCAGCCTCTTAGGGGGCCAGGGCACTGAAGCTTTCTTT

D gene: .
clone size: .
J gene: TRBJ2-7
V gene: TRBV7-3
CDR3 protein: CASSPIGASSYEQYF
CDR3 DNA: TGTGCCAGCAGCCCCATCGGAGCGAGCTCCTACGAGCAGTACTTC

D gene: TRBD1
clone size: .
J gene: TRBJ1-1
V gene: TRBV7-2
CDR3 protein: CASSLVAGQDSEAFF
CDR3 DNA: TGTGCCAGCAGCTTAGTGGCGGGACAGGACTCTGAAGCTTTCTTT

D gene: TRBD1
clone size: .
J gene: TRBJ1-2
V gene: TRBV5-3
CDR3 protein: CARSQGQNYGYTF
CDR3 DNA: TGTGCCAGAAGCCAGGGACAGAACTATGGCTACACCTTC

D gene: .
clone size: .
J gene: TRBJ1-2
V gene: TRBV2
CDR3 protein: CASSLGYGYTF
CDR3 DNA: TGTGCCAGCAGTCTTGGGTATGGCTACACCTTC

D gene: .
clone size: medium-sized
J gene: TRBJ1-1
V gene: TRBV5-4
CDR3 protein: CASSLGNEVHLRTEAFF
CDR3 DNA: TGTGCCAGCAGCTTGGGAAACGAGGTACACTTGAGGACTGAAGCTTTCTTT

D gene: .
clone size: .
J gene: TRBJ2-3
V gene: TRBV12-5
CDR3 protein: CASGGVDTQYF
CDR3 DNA: TGTGCTAGTGGGGGAGTGGATACGCAGTATTTT

D gene: TRBD1
clone size: .
J gene: TRBJ2-2
V gene: TRBV18
CDR3 protein: CASSPNRGDWAGELFF
CDR3 DNA: TGTGCCAGCTCACCAAACAGGGGAGATTGGGCCGGGGAGCTGTTTTTT

D gene: TRBD2
clone size: .
J gene: TRBJ2-1
V gene: TRBV14
CDR3 protein: CASSRTSGGYNEQFF
CDR3 DNA: TGTGCCAGCAGCCGAACTAGCGGAGGCTACAATGAGCAGTTCTTC

D gene: TRBD2
clone size: .
J gene: TRBJ2-7
V gene: TRBV7-2
CDR3 protein: CASSLTGLARREQYF
CDR3 DNA: TGTGCCAGCAGCCTCACCGGACTAGCGCGGCGCGAGCAGTACTTC

D gene: .
clone size: .
J gene: TRBJ1-1
V gene: TRBV7-8
CDR3 protein: CASSLAQYATRQEAFF
CDR3 DNA: TGTGCCAGCAGCTTAGCGCAATACGCAACCCGGCAAGAAGCTTTCTTT

D gene: TRBD2
clone size: .
J gene: TRBJ2-5
V gene: TRBV7-3
CDR3 protein: CASSPTGGPQETQYF
CDR3 DNA: TGTGCCAGCAGCCCCACGGGGGGGCCTCAAGAGACCCAGTACTTC

D gene: .
clone size: .
J gene: TRBJ2-7
V gene: TRBV7-8
CDR3 protein: CAIRLGEQYF
CDR3 DNA: TGTGCCATCCGACTCGGTGAGCAGTACTTC

D gene: .
clone size: .
J gene: TRBJ2-4
V gene: TRBV19
CDR3 protein: CASSAQSGLGSLAKNIQYF
CDR3 DNA: TGTGCCAGTAGTGCGCAGTCGGGACTGGGCTCCCTAGCCAAAAACATTCAGTACTTC

D gene: .
clone size: .
J gene: TRBJ2-2
V gene: TRBV4-1
CDR3 protein: CASRRQANTGELFF
CDR3 DNA: TGCGCCAGCAGGCGACAGGCGAACACCGGGGAGCTGTTTTTT

D gene: .
clone size: .
J gene: TRBJ2-7
V gene: TRBV6-5
CDR3 protein: CASKAGDYEQYF
CDR3 DNA: TGTGCCAGCAAGGCAGGAGATTACGAGCAGTACTTC

D gene: .
clone size: .
J gene: TRBJ1-1
V gene: TRBV5-1
CDR3 protein: CASSLGVGVATEAFF
CDR3 DNA: TGCGCCAGCAGCTTGGGGGTTGGGGTCGCCACTGAAGCTTTCTTT

D gene: TRBD2
clone size: once
J gene: TRBJ2-5
V gene: TRBV11-2
CDR3 protein: CASTEGLAGETQYF
CDR3 DNA: TGTGCCAGCACGGAGGGACTAGCGGGGGAGACCCAGTACTTC

D gene: TRBD2
clone size: .
J gene: TRBJ2-7
V gene: TRBV7-2
CDR3 protein: CASSTTSVPYEQYF
CDR3 DNA: TGTGCCAGCAGCACTACTAGCGTACCCTACGAGCAGTACTTC

D gene: TRBD2
clone size: .
J gene: TRBJ2-7
V gene: TRBV2
CDR3 protein: CASIPSGSPYEQYF
CDR3 DNA: TGTGCCAGCATCCCCAGCGGGAGCCCCTACGAGCAGTACTTC

D gene: .
clone size: .
J gene: TRBJ2-1
V gene: TRBV21-1
CDR3 protein: CASSAPRTAMYHEQFF
CDR3 DNA: TGTGCCAGCAGCGCCCCTCGCACAGCCATGTACCATGAGCAGTTCTTC

D gene: TRBD1
clone size: .
J gene: TRBJ2-5
V gene: TRBV5-1
CDR3 protein: CASSSGQAETQYF
CDR3 DNA: TGCGCCAGCAGCTCTGGACAGGCTGAGACCCAGTACTTC

D gene: .
clone size: once
J gene: TRBJ2-5
V gene: TRBV1
CDR3 protein: CTSSQDGTGDQETQYF
CDR3 DNA: TGCACCAGCAGCCAAGATGGGACAGGGGACCAAGAGACCCAGTACTTC

D gene: TRBD1
clone size: .
J gene: TRBJ2-5
V gene: TRBV5-1
CDR3 protein: CASSFRQGGETQYF
CDR3 DNA: TGCGCCAGCAGCTTCCGACAGGGGGGAGAGACCCAGTACTTC

D gene: .
clone size: few
J gene: TRBJ1-2
V gene: TRBV6-5
CDR3 protein: CASSYGGQPYGYTF
CDR3 DNA: TGTGCCAGCAGTTATGGGGGGCAGCCATATGGCTACACCTTC

D gene: .
clone size: .
J gene: TRBJ1-1
V gene: TRBV5-8
CDR3 protein: CASSLITGAPRPEAFF
CDR3 DNA: TGTGCCAGCAGCTTGATTACCGGTGCCCCCCGACCTGAGGCTTTCTTT

D gene: TRBD1
clone size: .
J gene: TRBJ1-1
V gene: TRBV5-1
CDR3 protein: CASSLLTGGGTEAFF
CDR3 DNA: TGCGCCAGCAGTCTCCTGACAGGGGGAGGGACTGAAGCTTTCTTT

D gene: .
clone size: .
J gene: TRBJ2-7
V gene: TRBV19
CDR3 protein: CASSVTGAAVHEQYF
CDR3 DNA: TGTGCCAGTAGTGTGACGGGAGCCGCTGTGCACGAGCAGTACTTC

D gene: .
clone size: .
J gene: TRBJ1-1
V gene: TRBV5-1
CDR3 protein: CASSFSGKNTEAFF
CDR3 DNA: TGCGCCAGCAGCTTTTCAGGGAAAAACACTGAAGCTTTCTTT

D gene: .
clone size: .
J gene: TRBJ2-5
V gene: TRBV7-2
CDR3 protein: CASSRGGLAEETQYF
CDR3 DNA: TGTGCCAGCAGCCGAGGGGGGCTAGCAGAAGAGACCCAGTACTTC

D gene: .
clone size: .
J gene: TRBJ1-1
V gene: TRBV7-2
CDR3 protein: CASSPGGARNTEAFF
CDR3 DNA: TGTGCCAGCAGCCCCGGGGGGGCAAGGAACACTGAAGCTTTCTTT

D gene: .
clone size: .
J gene: TRBJ1-2
V gene: TRBV5-6
CDR3 protein: CASSLVGYDGYTF
CDR3 DNA: TGTGCCAGCAGCTTGGTGGGGTATGATGGCTACACCTTC

D gene: .
clone size: .
J gene: TRBJ2-5
V gene: TRBV5-8
CDR3 protein: CASSPQGETQYF
CDR3 DNA: TGTGCCAGCAGCCCACAGGGAGAGACCCAGTACTTC

D gene: TRBD1
clone size: .
J gene: TRBJ2-1
V gene: TRBV5-1
CDR3 protein: CASSHGQGAISYNEQFF
CDR3 DNA: TGCGCCAGCAGCCACGGACAGGGCGCGATCTCCTACAATGAGCAGTTCTTC

D gene: .
clone size: .
J gene: TRBJ2-4
V gene: TRBV7-2
CDR3 protein: CASSTQAIQYF
CDR3 DNA: TGTGCCAGCAGCACCCAAGCCATTCAGTACTTC

D gene: .
clone size: .
J gene: TRBJ1-6
V gene: TRBV30
CDR3 protein: CAWSKSGAWNSPLHF
CDR3 DNA: TGTGCCTGGAGTAAGTCGGGGGCATGGAACTCACCCCTCCACTTT

D gene: .
clone size: .
J gene: TRBJ1-2
V gene: TRBV9
CDR3 protein: CASSAGTSRVGYGYTF
CDR3 DNA: TGTGCCAGCAGCGCCGGGACCTCCCGTGTTGGCTATGGCTACACCTTC

D gene: TRBD1
clone size: .
J gene: TRBJ2-1
V gene: TRBV7-8
CDR3 protein: CASRAGTGHYNEQFF
CDR3 DNA: TGTGCCAGCAGGGCCGGGACAGGACACTACAATGAGCAGTTCTTC

D gene: .
clone size: .
J gene: TRBJ2-7
V gene: TRBV27
CDR3 protein: CASTPYRGSYEQYF
CDR3 DNA: TGTGCCAGCACACCTTACAGAGGCTCCTACGAGCAGTACTTC

D gene: .
clone size: .
J gene: TRBJ1-1
V gene: TRBV18
CDR3 protein: CASSWTDANTEAFF
CDR3 DNA: TGTGCCAGCTCATGGACAGACGCGAACACTGAAGCTTTCTTT

D gene: TRBD1
clone size: once
J gene: TRBJ1-2
V gene: TRBV4-2
CDR3 protein: CASSQGQGFGGYTF
CDR3 DNA: TGTGCCAGCAGCCAGGGACAGGGGTTTGGTGGCTACACCTTC

D gene: .
clone size: .
J gene: TRBJ2-1
V gene: TRBV5-1
CDR3 protein: CASSPLVLSSYNEQFF
CDR3 DNA: TGCGCCAGCAGCCCTCTAGTTCTCAGCTCCTACAATGAGCAGTTCTTC

D gene: TRBD1
clone size: .
J gene: TRBJ1-1
V gene: TRBV7-9
CDR3 protein: CASSFTGVTEAFF
CDR3 DNA: TGTGCCAGCAGCTTTACAGGGGTCACTGAAGCTTTCTTT

D gene: .
clone size: .
J gene: TRBJ2-7
V gene: TRBV5-4
CDR3 protein: CASSINDEQYF
CDR3 DNA: TGTGCCAGCAGCATCAACGACGAGCAGTACTTC

D gene: TRBD2
clone size: .
J gene: TRBJ2-3
V gene: TRBV6-4
CDR3 protein: CASRPASGSLTQYF
CDR3 DNA: TGTGCCAGCAGACCGGCTAGCGGGAGTCTAACGCAGTATTTT

D gene: .
clone size: .
J gene: TRBJ2-1
V gene: TRBV18
CDR3 protein: CASSPRTRDNEQFF
CDR3 DNA: TGTGCCAGCTCACCGAGGACAAGAGACAATGAGCAGTTCTTC

D gene: .
clone size: .
J gene: TRBJ1-5
V gene: TRBV5-4
CDR3 protein: CASSPEVGQPQHF
CDR3 DNA: TGTGCCAGCAGCCCTGAAGTGGGTCAGCCCCAGCATTTT

D gene: TRBD2
clone size: .
J gene: TRBJ2-1
V gene: TRBV5-1
CDR3 protein: CASAGGPSGRGNEQFF
CDR3 DNA: TGCGCCAGCGCCGGAGGTCCTAGCGGGAGGGGGAATGAGCAGTTCTTC